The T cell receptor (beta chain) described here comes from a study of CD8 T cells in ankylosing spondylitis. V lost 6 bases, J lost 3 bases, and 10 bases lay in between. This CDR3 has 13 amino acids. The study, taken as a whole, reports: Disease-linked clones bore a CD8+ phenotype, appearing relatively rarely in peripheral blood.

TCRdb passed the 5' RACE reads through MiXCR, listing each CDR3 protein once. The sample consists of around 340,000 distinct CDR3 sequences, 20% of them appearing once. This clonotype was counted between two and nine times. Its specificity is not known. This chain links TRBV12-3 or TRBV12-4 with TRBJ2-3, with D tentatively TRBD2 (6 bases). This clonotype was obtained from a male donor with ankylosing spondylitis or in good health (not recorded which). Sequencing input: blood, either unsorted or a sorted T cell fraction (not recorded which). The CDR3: CASSNGGTDTQYF. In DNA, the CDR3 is TGTGCCAGCAGCAACGGAGGGACAGATACGCAGTATTTT.